This T cell receptor beta chain was recorded in a study of shared clonotypes between healthy human individuals. The CDR3 consists of 13 residues. In germline, CDR1 is LNHDA, CDR2 SQIVND (reference sequence). Trimming pared 6 bases from V and 4 bases from J, leaving 10 bases between. Assay used: immunoSEQ multiplex PCR; TCRdb lists only in-frame clones, some missing. This table holds approximately 620,000 clones, about 96% found once. The receptor was derived from a woman aged 25 to 39 in good health. The chain carries TRBV19 and TRBJ2-1, with D possibly being TRBD2 (5 bases). Sequencing was performed on naive CD4+ T cells sorted from blood. Subset given: CD45RA+ positively selected. CDR3 protein: CASSSLEYNEQFF. DNA of the CDR3: TGTGCCAGTAGCTCACTAGAATACAATGAGCAGTTCTTC.